The source of this T cell receptor (beta chain) is a study of blood T cell repertoires in COVID-19. Overall study context: Samples representing acute and convalescent COVID-19 were sourced from the United States, Italy and Spain. PBMCs, B-cell-depleted T cells, or T cells provided the cDNA or gDNA that made up the material.

V shed 0 bases, J shed 3 bases, and the junction held 1 base outside the gene matches. CDR1 SGHTA and CDR2 FQGNSA come from the germline V gene. This CDR3 has 17 residues. Produced via immunoSEQ multiplex PCR; TCRdb's table is partial and in-frame only. The data contain about 87,000 clones, roughly four fifths of them singletons. The chain joins TRBV7-2 to TRBJ2-3; 15 nucleotides match TRBD2. Sequenced: peripheral blood. The clonotype was recovered from a woman in her 70s with acute or convalescent COVID-19. The CDR3 protein is CASSLAGTSGGTDTQYF. In nucleotides, the CDR3 is TGTGCCAGCAGCTTAGCTGGGACTAGCGGGGGGACAGATACGCAGTATTTT.